This TCR beta chain was found in a study of radiation and T cells in renal cell carcinoma. On the study more broadly: Nephrectomy followed 15 Gy stereotactic body radiation by 4 weeks. Findings and caveats of the study: Without pretreatment biopsies, baseline tumor clonotype presence was undetermined.

Here immunoSEQ multiplex PCR was the method, and the copy in TCRdb shows in-frame clones only, minus some. The sample includes 120,000 or so clones, approximately 80% of them seen just once. Time point specified: blood 2 weeks post-SBRT. Treatment meaning: 15 Gy SBRT to primary tumor, nephrectomy 4 weeks later. The patient's renal cell carcinoma had clear cell pathology. As regards this clone: What it recognizes is unknown.

The germline V gene has CDR1 SQVTM and CDR2 ANQGSEA. The length of the CDR3 is 13 residues. V lost 1 base and J lost 4; bases outside the gene matches: 4. The TCR was taken from a woman aged 55-69 years with renal cell carcinoma. The input for sequencing was blood, taken from a patient whose treatment included radiotherapy and nephrectomy. The chain is built from TRBV29-1 and TRBJ2-7, with 7 bases aligning to TRBD2. CDR3 protein: CSVEALGGYEQYF. In DNA form, the CDR3 reads TGCAGCGTTGAAGCCCTCGGGGGGTACGAGCAGTACTTC.